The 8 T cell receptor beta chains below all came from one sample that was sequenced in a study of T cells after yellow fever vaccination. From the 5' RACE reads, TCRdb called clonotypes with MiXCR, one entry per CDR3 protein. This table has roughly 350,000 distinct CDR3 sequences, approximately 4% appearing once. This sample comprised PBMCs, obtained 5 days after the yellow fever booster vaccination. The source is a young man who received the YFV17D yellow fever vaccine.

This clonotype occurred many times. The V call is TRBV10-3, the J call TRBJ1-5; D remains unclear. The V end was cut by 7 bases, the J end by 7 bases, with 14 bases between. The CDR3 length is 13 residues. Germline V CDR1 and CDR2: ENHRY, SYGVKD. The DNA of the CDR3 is TGTGCCATCACGGAGGGCCTTGGGCAGCCCCAGCATTTT. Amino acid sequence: CAITEGLGQPQHF.

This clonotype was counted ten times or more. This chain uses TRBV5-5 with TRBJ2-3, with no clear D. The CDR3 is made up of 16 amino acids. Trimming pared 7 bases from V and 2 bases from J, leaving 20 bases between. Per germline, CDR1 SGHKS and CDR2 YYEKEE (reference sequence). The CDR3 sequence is CASRFRDGVVTDTQYF. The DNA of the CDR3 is TGTGCCAGCCGGTTCCGTGATGGGGTAGTCACAGATACGCAGTATTTT.

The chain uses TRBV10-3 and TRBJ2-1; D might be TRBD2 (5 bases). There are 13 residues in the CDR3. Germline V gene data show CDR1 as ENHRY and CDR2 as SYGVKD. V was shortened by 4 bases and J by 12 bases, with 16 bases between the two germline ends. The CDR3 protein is CAISASGPEGQFF. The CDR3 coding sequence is TGTGCCATCAGTGCGTCGGGTCCAGAGGGGCAGTTCTTC.

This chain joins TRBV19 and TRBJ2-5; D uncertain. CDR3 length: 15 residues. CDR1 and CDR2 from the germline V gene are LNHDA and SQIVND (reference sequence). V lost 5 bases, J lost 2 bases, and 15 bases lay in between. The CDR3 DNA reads TGTGCCAGTAGTCAGTTGAGCAGTGAGCAAGAGACCCAGTACTTC. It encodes CASSQLSSEQETQYF.

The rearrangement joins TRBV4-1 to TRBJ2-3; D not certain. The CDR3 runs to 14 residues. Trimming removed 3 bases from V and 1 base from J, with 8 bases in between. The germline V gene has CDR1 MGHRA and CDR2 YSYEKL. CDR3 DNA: TGCGCCAGCAGCCATGAGGCGGGCACAGATACGCAGTATTTT. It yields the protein CASSHEAGTDTQYF.

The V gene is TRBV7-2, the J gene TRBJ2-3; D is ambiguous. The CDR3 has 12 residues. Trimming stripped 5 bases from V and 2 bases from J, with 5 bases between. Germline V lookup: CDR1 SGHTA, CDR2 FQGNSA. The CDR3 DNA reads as TGTGCCAGCAGCGGACCCACAGATACGCAGTATTTT. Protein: CASSGPTDTQYF.

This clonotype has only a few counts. Here the CDR3 reads CASSEVREKRNTEAFF. CDR3 DNA: TGCGCCAGCAGTGAGGTGAGGGAAAAGCGAAACACTGAAGCTTTCTTT. The V call is TRBV10-2, the J call TRBJ1-1; no reliable D call. The length of the CDR3 is 16 residues. Trimming took off 2 bases at V and 2 bases at J, with 15 bases between the two ends. Germline lookup yields CDR1 WSHSY and CDR2 SAAADI.

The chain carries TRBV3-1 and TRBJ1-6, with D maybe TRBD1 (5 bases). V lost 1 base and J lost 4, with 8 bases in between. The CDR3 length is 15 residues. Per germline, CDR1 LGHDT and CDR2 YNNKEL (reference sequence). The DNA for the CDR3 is TGTGCCAGCAGCCAAGGGCGACAGTATAATTCACCCCTCCACTTT. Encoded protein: CASSQGRQYNSPLHF.